The text below deals with one TCR beta chain. One base away lies a much larger clone, so this may be a sequencing read error. This sample is part of a study of T cell repertoires in cytomegalovirus infection. TCRdb re-analysed the reads in MiXCR, keeping a single row per CDR3 protein. The sample has fewer than 700,000 distinct CDR3 sequences, about 24% seen once. The CDR3 has 19 residues. Germline V gene data show CDR1 as SGHDN and CDR2 as FVKESK. This rearrangement joins TRBV14 to TRBJ2-6; 8 bases map to TRBD1. Sequencing used CD8+ T cells from PBMCs. The receptor comes from a human donor in good health (CMV status not recorded). Some clones in this sample may be carry-over from other donors' samples. The chain's CDR3 is CARSQWRTGPIAGANVLTF. The DNA for the CDR3 is TGTGCCAGGAGCCAATGGCGGACAGGGCCTATAGCTGGGGCCAACGTCCTGACTTTC.